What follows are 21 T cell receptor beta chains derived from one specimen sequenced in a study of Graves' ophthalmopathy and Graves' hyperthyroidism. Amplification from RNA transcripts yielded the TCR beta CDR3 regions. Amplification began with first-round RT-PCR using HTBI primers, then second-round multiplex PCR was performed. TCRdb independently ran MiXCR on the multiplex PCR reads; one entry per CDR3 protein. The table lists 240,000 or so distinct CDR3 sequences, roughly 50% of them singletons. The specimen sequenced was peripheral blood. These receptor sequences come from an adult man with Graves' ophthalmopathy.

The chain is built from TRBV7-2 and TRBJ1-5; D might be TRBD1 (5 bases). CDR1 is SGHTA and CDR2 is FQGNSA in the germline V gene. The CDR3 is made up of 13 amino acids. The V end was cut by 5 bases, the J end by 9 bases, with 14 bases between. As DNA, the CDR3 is TGTGCCAGCAGCGCCGGGACGTTAGCGCCCCAGCATTTT. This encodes CASSAGTLAPQHF.

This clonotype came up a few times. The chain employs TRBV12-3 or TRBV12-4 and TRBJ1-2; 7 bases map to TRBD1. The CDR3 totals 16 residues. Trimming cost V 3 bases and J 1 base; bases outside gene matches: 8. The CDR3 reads CASSFPTDRDNYGYTF. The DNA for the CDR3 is TGTGCCAGCAGTTTCCCTACAGACAGGGATAACTATGGCTACACCTTC.

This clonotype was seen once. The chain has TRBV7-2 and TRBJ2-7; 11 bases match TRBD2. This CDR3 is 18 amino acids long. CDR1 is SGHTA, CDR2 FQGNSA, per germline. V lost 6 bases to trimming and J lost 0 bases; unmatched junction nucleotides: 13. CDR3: CASSQLPGTSGYSYEQYF. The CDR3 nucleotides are TGTGCCAGCAGTCAACTGCCGGGGACTAGCGGTTACTCCTACGAGCAGTACTTC.

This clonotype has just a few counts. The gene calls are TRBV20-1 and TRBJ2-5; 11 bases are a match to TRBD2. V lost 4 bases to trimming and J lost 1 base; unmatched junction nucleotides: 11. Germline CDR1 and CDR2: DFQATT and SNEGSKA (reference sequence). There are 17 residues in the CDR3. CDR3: CSATGLLAGDPQETQYF. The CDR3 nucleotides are TGCAGTGCTACGGGCTTACTAGCGGGAGATCCCCAAGAGACCCAGTACTTC.

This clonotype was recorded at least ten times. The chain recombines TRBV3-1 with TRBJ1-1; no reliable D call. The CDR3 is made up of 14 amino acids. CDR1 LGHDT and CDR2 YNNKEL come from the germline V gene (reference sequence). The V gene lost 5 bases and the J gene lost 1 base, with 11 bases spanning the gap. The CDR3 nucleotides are TGTGCCAGCAGCACCCCCGACAAGAACACTGAAGCTTTCTTT. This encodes CASSTPDKNTEAFF. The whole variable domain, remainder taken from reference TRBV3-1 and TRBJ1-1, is DTAVSQTPKYLVTQMGNDKSIKCEQNLGHDTMYWYKQDSKKFLKIMFSYNNKELIINETVPNRFSPKSPDKAHLNLHINSLELGDSAVYFCASSTPDKNTEAFFGQGTRLTVV.

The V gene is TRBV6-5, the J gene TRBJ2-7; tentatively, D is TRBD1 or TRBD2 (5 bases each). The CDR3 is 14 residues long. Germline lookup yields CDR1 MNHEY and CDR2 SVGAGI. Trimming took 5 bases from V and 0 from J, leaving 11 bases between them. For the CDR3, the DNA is TGTGCCAGCAGTATACGGGGACCCTCCTACGAGCAGTACTTC. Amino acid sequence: CASSIRGPSYEQYF.

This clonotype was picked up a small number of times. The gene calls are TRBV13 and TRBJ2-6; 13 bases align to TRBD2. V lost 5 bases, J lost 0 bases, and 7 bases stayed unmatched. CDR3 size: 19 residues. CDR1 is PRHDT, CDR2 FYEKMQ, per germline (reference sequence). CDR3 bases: TGTGCCAGCAGCCCCCGGACTAGCGGGGGTAACTCTGGGGCCAACGTCCTGACTTTC. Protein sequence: CASSPRTSGGNSGANVLTF.

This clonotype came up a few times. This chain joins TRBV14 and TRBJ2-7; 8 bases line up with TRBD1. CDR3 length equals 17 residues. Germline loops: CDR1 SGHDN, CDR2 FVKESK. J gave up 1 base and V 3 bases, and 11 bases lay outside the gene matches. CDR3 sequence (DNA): TGTGCCAGCAGCCAGCCTATAATCCGGGACAGGTCCTACGAGCAGTACTTC. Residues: CASSQPIIRDRSYEQYF.

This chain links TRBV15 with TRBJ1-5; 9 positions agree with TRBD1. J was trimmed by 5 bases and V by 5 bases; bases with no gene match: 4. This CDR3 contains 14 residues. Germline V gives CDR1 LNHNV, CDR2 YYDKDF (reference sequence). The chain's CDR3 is CATSERTGDQPQHF. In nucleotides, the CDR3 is TGTGCCACCAGCGAGCGGACAGGGGATCAGCCCCAGCATTTT.

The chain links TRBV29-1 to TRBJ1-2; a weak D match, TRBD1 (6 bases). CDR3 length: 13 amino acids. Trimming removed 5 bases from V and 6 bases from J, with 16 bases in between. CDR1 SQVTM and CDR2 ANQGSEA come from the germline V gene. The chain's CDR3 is CSVFGGRENGYTF. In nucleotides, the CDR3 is TGCAGCGTTTTTGGGGGCAGGGAGAATGGCTACACCTTC.

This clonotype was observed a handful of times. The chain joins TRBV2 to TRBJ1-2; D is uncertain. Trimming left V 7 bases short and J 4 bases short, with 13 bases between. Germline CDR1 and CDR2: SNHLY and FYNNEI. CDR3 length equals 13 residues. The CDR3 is CASTSALVYGYTF. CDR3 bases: TGTGCCAGCACGAGTGCTTTAGTCTATGGCTACACCTTC.

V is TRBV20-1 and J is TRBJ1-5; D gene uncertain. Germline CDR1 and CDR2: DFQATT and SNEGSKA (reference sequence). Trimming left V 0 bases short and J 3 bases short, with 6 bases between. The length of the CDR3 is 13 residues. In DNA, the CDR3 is TGCAGTGCTAGAGACGTAAACAATCAGCCCCAGCATTTT. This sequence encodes CSARDVNNQPQHF.

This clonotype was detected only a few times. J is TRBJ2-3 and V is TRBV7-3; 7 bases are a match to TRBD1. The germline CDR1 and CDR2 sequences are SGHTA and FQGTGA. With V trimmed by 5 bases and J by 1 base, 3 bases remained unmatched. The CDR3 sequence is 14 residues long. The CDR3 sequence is CASSKGQGTDTQYF. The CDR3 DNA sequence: TGTGCCAGCAGCAAAGGACAGGGCACAGATACGCAGTATTTT.

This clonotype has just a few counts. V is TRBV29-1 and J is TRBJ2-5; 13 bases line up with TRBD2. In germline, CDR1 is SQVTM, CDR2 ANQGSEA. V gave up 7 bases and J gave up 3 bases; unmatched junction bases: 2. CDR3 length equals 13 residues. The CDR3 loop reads CSGGTSGEETQYF. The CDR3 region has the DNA TGCAGCGGCGGGACTAGCGGGGAAGAGACCCAGTACTTC.

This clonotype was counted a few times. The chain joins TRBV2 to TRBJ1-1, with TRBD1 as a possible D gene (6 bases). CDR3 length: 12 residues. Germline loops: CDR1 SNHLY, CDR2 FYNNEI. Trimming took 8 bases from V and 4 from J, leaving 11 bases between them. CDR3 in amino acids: CASGGPSTEAFF. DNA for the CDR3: TGTGCCAGCGGGGGGCCGAGCACTGAAGCTTTCTTT.

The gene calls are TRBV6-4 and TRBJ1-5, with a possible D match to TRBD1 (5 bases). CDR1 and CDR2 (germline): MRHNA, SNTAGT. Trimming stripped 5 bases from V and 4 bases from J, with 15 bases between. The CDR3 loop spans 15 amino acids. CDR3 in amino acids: CASSYGGGENQPQHF. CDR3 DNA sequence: TGTGCCAGCAGTTACGGGGGAGGGGAAAATCAGCCCCAGCATTTT.

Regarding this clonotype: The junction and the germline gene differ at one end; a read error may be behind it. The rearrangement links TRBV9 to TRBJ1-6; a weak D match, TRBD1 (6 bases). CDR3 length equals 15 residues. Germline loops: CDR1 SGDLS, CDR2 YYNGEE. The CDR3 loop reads CAITGIQGGDSPPHF. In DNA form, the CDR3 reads TGTGCCATCACCGGCATACAGGGAGGAGATTCACCCCCCCACTTT.

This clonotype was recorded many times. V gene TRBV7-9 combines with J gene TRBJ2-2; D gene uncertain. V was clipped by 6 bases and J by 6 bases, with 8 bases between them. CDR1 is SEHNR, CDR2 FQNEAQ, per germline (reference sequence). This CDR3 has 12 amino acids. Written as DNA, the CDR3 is TGTGCCAGCAGTTTCTACGCCGGGGAGCTGTTTTTT. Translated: CASSFYAGELFF. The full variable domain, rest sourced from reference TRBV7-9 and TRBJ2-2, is DTGVSQNPRHKITKRGQNVTFRCDPISEHNRLYWYRQTLGQGPEFLTYFQNEAQLEKSRLLSDRFSAERPKGSFSTLEIQRTEQGDSAMYLCASSFYAGELFFGEGSRLTVL.

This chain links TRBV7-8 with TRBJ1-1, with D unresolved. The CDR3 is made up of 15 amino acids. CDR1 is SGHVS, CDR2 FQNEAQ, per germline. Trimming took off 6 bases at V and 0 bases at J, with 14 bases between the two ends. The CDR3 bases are TGTGCCAGCAGTTACTCTCAGAACATGAACACTGAAGCTTTCTTT. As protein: CASSYSQNMNTEAFF.

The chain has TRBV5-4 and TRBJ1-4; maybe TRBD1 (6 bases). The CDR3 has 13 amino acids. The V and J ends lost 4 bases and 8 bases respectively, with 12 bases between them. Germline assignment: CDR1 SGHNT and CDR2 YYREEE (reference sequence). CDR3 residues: CASSHPGVEKLFF. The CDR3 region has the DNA TGTGCCAGCAGCCATCCAGGGGTCGAAAAACTGTTTTTT. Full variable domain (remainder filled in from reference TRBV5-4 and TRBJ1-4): ETGVTQSPTHLIKTRGQQVTLRCSSQSGHNTVSWYQQALGQGPQFIFQYYREEENGRGNFPPRFSGLQFPNYSSELNVNALELDDSALYLCASSHPGVEKLFFGSGTQLSVL.

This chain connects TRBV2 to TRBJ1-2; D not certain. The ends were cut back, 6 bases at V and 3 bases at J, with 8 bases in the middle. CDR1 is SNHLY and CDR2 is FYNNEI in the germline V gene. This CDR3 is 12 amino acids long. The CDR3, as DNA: TGTGCCAGCAGAGGGATTGACTATGGCTACACCTTC. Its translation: CASRGIDYGYTF.